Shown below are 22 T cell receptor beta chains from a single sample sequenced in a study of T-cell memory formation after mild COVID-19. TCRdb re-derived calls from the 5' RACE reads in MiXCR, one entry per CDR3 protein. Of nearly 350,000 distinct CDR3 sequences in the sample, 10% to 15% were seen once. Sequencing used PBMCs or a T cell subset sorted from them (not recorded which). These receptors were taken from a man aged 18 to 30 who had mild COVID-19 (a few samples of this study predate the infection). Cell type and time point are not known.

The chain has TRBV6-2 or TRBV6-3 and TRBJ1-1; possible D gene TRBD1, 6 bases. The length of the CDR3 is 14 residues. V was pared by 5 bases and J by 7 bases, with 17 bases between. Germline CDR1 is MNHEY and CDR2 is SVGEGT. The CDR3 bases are TGTGCCAGCAGTAAGTCGGACAGCTATAGTGAAGCTTTCTTT. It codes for CASSKSDSYSEAFF.

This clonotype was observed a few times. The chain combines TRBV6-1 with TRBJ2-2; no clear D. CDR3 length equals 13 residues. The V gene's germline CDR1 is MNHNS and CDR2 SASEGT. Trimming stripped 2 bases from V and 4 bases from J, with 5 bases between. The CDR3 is CASSELGTGELFF. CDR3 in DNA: TGTGCCAGCAGTGAATTGGGCACCGGGGAGCTGTTTTTT.

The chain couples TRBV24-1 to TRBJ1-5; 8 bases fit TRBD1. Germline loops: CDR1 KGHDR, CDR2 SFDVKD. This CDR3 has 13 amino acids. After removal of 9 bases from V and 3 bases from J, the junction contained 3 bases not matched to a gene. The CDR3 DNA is TGTGCCACCGGGACAGGTTACAATCAGCCCCAGCATTTT. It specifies CATGTGYNQPQHF.

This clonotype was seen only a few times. The CDR3 sequence is CASSEGLAGGIYEQYF. The CDR3 DNA reads as TGCGCCAGCAGCGAGGGACTAGCGGGGGGAATCTACGAGCAGTACTTC. The rearrangement uses TRBV5-1 and TRBJ2-7; 15 bases line up with TRBD2. This CDR3 is built from 16 residues. V trimming: 4 bases; J trimming: 3 bases; junction bases outside the gene matches: 5. Germline V gives CDR1 SGHRS, CDR2 YFSETQ. Combining the CDR3 with reference TRBV5-1 and TRBJ2-7 gives the whole variable domain KAGVTQTPRYLIKTRGQQVTLSCSPISGHRSVSWYQQTPGQGLQFLFEYFSETQRNKGNFPGRFSGRQFSNSRSEMNVSTLELGDSALYLCASSEGLAGGIYEQYFGPGTRLTVT.

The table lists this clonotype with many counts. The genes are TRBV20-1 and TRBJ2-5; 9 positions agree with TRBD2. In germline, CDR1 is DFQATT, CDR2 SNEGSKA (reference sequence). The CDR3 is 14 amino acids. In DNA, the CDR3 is TGCAGCGCCGGGACTAGCCCTGATGGAGGGACCCAGTACTTC. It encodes CSAGTSPDGGTQYF.

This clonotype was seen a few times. This CDR3 reads CASSNRAGGYTF. Here the CDR3 DNA reads TGCGCCAGCAGCAACAGGGCTGGTGGCTACACCTTC. The chain links TRBV5-1 to TRBJ1-2; a weak D match, TRBD1 (6 bases). In germline, CDR1 is SGHRS, CDR2 YFSETQ. V was pared by 4 bases and J by 7 bases, with 11 bases between. This CDR3 region has 12 residues.

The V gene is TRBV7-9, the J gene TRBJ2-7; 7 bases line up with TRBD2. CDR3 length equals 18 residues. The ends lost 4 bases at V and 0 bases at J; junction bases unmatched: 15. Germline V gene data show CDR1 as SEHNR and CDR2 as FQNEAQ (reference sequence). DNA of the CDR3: TGTGCCAGCAGCTCGGGGAGGGAACTAGCTGCGGGCTCCTACGAGCAGTACGTC. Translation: CASSSGRELAAGSYEQYV.

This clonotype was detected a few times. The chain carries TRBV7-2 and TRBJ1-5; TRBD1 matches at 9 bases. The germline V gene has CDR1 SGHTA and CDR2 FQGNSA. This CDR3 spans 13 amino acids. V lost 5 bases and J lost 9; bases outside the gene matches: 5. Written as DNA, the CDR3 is TGTGCCAGCAGCCGACAGGGGGTCACGCCCCAGCATTTT. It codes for CASSRQGVTPQHF.

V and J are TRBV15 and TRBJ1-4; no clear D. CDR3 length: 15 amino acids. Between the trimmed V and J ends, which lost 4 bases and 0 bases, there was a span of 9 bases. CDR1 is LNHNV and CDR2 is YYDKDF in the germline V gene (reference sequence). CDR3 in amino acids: CATSTDLTTNEKLFF. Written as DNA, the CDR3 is TGTGCCACCAGCACAGACCTTACAACTAATGAAAAACTGTTTTTT.

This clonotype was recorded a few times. The CDR3 coding sequence is TGTGCCAGCAGCCAACGGGACAGGGGCATAGGGCAGCCCCAGCATTTT. It translates to CASSQRDRGIGQPQHF. The J gene is TRBJ1-5, the V gene TRBV5-4, with TRBD1 matching over 10 bases. The CDR3 is made up of 16 amino acids. Losses at the gene ends were 4 bases for V and 7 bases for J; bases not matched to a gene: 11. From germline, CDR1 is SGHNT and CDR2 YYREEE (reference sequence).

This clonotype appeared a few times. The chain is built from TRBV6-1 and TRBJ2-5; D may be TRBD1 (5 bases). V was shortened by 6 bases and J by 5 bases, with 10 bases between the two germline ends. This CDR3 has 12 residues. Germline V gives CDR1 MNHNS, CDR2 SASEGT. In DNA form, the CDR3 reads TGTGCCAGCAGAGGGGTAGTGGAGACCCAGTACTTC. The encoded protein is CASRGVVETQYF.

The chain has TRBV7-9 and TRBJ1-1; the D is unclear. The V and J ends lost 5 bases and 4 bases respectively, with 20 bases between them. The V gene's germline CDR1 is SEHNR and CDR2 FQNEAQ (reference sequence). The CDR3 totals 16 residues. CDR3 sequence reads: CASSPRTKLLSTEAFF. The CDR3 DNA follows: TGTGCCAGCAGCCCCCGGACGAAATTACTTAGCACTGAAGCTTTCTTT. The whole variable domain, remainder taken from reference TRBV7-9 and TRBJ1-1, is DTGVSQNPRHKITKRGQNVTFRCDPISEHNRLYWYRQTLGQGPEFLTYFQNEAQLEKSRLLSDRFSAERPKGSFSTLEIQRTEQGDSAMYLCASSPRTKLLSTEAFFGQGTRLTVV.

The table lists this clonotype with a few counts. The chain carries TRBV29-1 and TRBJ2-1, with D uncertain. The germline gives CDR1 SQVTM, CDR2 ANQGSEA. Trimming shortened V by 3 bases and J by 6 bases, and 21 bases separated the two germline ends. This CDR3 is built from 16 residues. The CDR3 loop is CSVDHWGLREGNEQFF. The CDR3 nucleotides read TGCAGCGTTGATCATTGGGGATTAAGAGAAGGCAATGAGCAGTTCTTC.

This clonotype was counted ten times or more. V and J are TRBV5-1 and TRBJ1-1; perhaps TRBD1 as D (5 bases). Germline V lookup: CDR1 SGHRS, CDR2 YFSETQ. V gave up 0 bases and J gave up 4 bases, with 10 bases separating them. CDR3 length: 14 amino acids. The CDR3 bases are TGCGCCAGCAGCTTGGAGGCAGGGAGCACTGAAGCTTTCTTT. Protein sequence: CASSLEAGSTEAFF.

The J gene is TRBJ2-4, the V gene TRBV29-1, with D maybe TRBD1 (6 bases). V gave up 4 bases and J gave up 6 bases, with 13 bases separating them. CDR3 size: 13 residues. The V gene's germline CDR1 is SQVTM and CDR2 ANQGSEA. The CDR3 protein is CSVALTGSNIQYF. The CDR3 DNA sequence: TGCAGCGTTGCACTGACAGGCTCAAACATTCAGTACTTC.

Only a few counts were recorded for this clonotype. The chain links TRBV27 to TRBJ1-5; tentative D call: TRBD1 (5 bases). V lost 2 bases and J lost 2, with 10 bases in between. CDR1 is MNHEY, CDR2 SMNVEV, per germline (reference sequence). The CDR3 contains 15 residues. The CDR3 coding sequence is TGTGCCAGCAGTTTAATGGGAGGGGGCAATCAGCCCCAGCATTTT. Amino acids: CASSLMGGGNQPQHF.

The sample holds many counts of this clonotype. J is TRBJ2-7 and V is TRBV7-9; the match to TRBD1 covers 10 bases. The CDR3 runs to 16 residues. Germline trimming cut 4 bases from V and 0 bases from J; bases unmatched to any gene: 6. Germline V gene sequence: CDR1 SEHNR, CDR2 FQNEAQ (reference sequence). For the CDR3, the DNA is TGTGCCAGCAGCTCGACAGGGGGCCCCTCCTCCTACGAGCAGTACTTC. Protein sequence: CASSSTGGPSSYEQYF.

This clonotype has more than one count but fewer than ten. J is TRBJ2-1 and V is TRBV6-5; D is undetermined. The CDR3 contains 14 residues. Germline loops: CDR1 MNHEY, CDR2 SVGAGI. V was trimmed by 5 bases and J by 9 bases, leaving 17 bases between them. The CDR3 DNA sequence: TGTGCCAGCAGTCCAGCCTCTTCAATCCCTGAGCAGTTCTTC. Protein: CASSPASSIPEQFF.

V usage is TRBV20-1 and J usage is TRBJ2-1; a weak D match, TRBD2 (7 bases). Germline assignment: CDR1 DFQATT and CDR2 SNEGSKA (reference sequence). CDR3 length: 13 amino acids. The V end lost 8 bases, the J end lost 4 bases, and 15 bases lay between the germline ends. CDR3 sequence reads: CSRGGGPYNEQFF. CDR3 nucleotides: TGCAGTCGTGGGGGGGGCCCGTACAATGAGCAGTTCTTC.

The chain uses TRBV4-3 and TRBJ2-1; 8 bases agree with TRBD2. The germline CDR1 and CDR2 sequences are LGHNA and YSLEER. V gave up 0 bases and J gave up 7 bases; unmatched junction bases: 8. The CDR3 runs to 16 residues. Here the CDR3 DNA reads TGCGCCAGCAGCCAAGATCCGGGGGGGGTCTTTAATGAGCAGTTCTTC. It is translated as CASSQDPGGVFNEQFF.

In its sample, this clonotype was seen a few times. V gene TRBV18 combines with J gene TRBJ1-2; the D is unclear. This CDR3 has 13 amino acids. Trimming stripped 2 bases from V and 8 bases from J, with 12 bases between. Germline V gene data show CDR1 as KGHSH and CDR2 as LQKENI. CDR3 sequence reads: CASSPSSLGGYTF. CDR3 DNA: TGTGCCAGCTCACCATCGTCCTTGGGGGGCTACACCTTC. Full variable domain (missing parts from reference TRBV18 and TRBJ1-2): NAGVMQNPRHLVRRRGQEARLRCSPMKGHSHVYWYRQLPEEGLKFMVYLQKENIIDESGMPKERFSAEFPKEGPSILRIQQVVRGDSAAYFCASSPSSLGGYTFGSGTRLTVV.

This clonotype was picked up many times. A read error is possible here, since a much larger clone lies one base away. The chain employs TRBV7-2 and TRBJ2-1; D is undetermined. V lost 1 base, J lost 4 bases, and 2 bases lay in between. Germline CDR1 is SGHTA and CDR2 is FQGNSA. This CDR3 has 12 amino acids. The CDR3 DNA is TGTGCCAGCAGCTTAGTGTACAATGAGCAGTTCTTC. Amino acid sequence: CASSLVYNEQFF.